One and the same sample provided the 4 T cell receptor beta chains below, sequenced in a study of T cells in Graves' hyperthyroidism and ophthalmopathy (dated by TCRdb to about 2019). The method behind the library was multiplex PCR. The sample was run on an Illumina HiSeq 2000. The TCR beta CDR3 regions were amplified from the RNA transcripts. The TCR CDR3 was subjected to a first round of RT-PCR using the HTBI primer set and the Qiagen OneStep RT-PCR kit. TCRdb reprocessing: public reads trimmed at Q25 with fastp, clones called with MiXCR, in-frame beta chains kept. Rows merge per CDR3 protein into single entries with the most common DNA and genes. A total of roughly 240,000 distinct CDR3 sequences appear in this sample, less than 20% of them only once. The ten largest make up 28% of the sample. The sample was blood. The receptors here all came from a woman in her late teens or twenties with Graves' ophthalmopathy.

This clonotype was found many times. The V gene is TRBV7-3, the J gene TRBJ2-1; unclear D gene. Germline assignment: CDR1 SGHTA and CDR2 FQGTGA. The CDR3 sequence is 13 residues long. V gave up 5 bases and J gave up 3 bases, with 8 bases separating them. The CDR3 coding sequence is TGTGCCAGCAGCCTGACCGACTACAATGAGCAGTTCTTC. This codes for CASSLTDYNEQFF.

As for this clonotype: Germline is not matched at one junction end, which may reflect a read error. This sequence joins TRBV2 and TRBJ2-1, with 7 bases aligning to TRBD1. Germline CDR1 is SNHLY and CDR2 is FYNNEI. CDR3 length: 12 residues. The DNA of the CDR3 is TGTGCCAGCAGTGAAGCCAGGTGGGACAGTGAGTTC. It encodes CASSEARWDSEF.

This clonotype was found many times. The chain couples TRBV15 to TRBJ1-1; unclear D gene. There are 11 residues in the CDR3. Germline-derived CDR1 and CDR2 are LNHNV and YYDKDF (reference sequence). Deletions cut 5 bases from V and 7 bases from J, with 8 bases between. CDR3 protein: CATSPPREAFF. The CDR3 nucleotides read TGTGCCACCAGCCCCCCCCGTGAAGCTTTCTTT.

The sample holds many counts of this clonotype. This sequence joins TRBV6-1 and TRBJ1-2, with 9 bases matching TRBD1. After removal of 1 base from V and 3 bases from J, the junction contained 0 bases not matched to a gene. Germline lookup yields CDR1 MNHNS and CDR2 SASEGT. This CDR3 spans 14 amino acids. CDR3 in amino acids: CASSEGDRDYGYTF. As DNA, the CDR3 is TGTGCCAGCAGTGAAGGGGACAGGGACTATGGCTACACCTTC.